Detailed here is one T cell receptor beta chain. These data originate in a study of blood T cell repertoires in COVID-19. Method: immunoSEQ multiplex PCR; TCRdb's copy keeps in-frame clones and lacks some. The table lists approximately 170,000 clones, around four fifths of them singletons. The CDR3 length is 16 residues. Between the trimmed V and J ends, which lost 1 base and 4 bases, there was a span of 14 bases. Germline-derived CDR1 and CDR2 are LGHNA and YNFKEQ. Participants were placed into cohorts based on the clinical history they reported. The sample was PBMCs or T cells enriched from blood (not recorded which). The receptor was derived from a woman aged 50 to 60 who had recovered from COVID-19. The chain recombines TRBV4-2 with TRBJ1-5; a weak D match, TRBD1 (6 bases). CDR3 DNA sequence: TGTGCCAGCAGCCAAGCCACCGGGACAACGAATCAGCCCCAGCATTTT. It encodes CASSQATGTTNQPQHF.